Listed here are 21 T cell receptor beta chains from one sample, sequenced in a study of blood T cell repertoires in COVID-19 (TCRdb year 2020). The library came from the immunoSEQ multiplex PCR assay. TCRdb stores this immuneACCESS table with in-frame sequences only. Part of the clones is absent; in the studies checked, under half of the shortfall reflects unresolved V genes, and no reason is known for the rest. The sample profile shows 390,000 or so clones; 80% to 90% of them were found once. The top ten hold over 1.1% of the sample. The source material was peripheral blood. The receptors originated from a woman aged 25 to 39 with active or convalescent COVID-19.

This clone was found a few times. This chain uses TRBV12-3 or TRBV12-4 with TRBJ1-1; weak D call: TRBD1 (6 bases). Trimming cost V 1 base and J 11 bases, with 8 bases left between them. The CDR3 consists of 11 residues. The CDR3 sequence is CASSLGTGAFF. The CDR3 DNA sequence: TGTGCCAGCAGTTTAGGCACAGGGGCTTTCTTT.

This chain links TRBV25-1 with TRBJ1-2; 7 bases map to TRBD1. The CDR3 loop spans 17 amino acids. The V gene's germline CDR1 is MGHDK and CDR2 SYGVNS. With 4 bases clipped from V and 7 bases from J, the junction kept 18 bases outside the gene matches. The CDR3: CASSAWDSTVPRRGYTF. CDR3 sequence (DNA): TGTGCCAGCAGTGCCTGGGACAGTACTGTTCCCCGCCGTGGCTACACCTTC.

V gene TRBV7-9 combines with J gene TRBJ2-1; 11 bases line up with TRBD2. Looked up from germline, CDR1 is SEHNR and CDR2 is FQNEAQ (reference sequence). CDR3 length: 15 amino acids. After removal of 5 bases from V and 9 bases from J, the junction contained 9 bases not matched to a gene. DNA for the CDR3: TGTGCCAGCAGCACGACTAGCGGGAATCTCGGTGAGCAGTTCTTC. It translates to CASSTTSGNLGEQFF.

The chain uses TRBV27 and TRBJ1-3; D remains ambiguous. Trimming took off 10 bases at V and 0 bases at J, with 10 bases between the two ends. This CDR3 spans 13 amino acids. Per germline, CDR1 MNHEY and CDR2 SMNVEV (reference sequence). The CDR3 region has the DNA TGTGCCACTCGGGAGTTCTCTGGAAACACCATATATTTT. This translates into CATREFSGNTIYF.

This clone was seen a few times. DNA of the CDR3: TGTGCCAGCAGCACCTCCGGGACAGGGTCCTACAATGAGCAGTTCTTC. It specifies CASSTSGTGSYNEQFF. The chain carries TRBV9 and TRBJ2-1; 9 positions match TRBD1. Trimming cost V 4 bases and J 1 base; bases outside gene matches: 6. Germline CDR1 SGDLS, CDR2 YYNGEE. The CDR3 is made up of 16 amino acids.

The genes are TRBV6-1 and TRBJ2-7, with TRBD1 matching over 8 bases. The trim removed 0 bases at V and 1 base at J, leaving 2 bases unmatched. The CDR3 has 15 amino acids. CDR1 and CDR2 from the germline V gene are MNHNS and SASEGT. The CDR3 coding sequence is TGTGCCAGCAGTGAAGCCCGGACAGGGTCCTACGAGCAGTACTTC. Encoded protein: CASSEARTGSYEQYF.

The rearrangement links TRBV3-1 (or the pseudogene TRBV3-2) to TRBJ2-2; D gene ambiguous. Trimming left V 6 bases short and J 4 bases short, with 15 bases between. Looked up from germline, CDR1 is LGHDT and CDR2 is YNNKEL (reference sequence). CDR3 length equals 15 residues. Here the CDR3 DNA reads TGTGCCAGCAGGGTAACGTCGGTTGTCACCGGGGAGCTGTTTTTT. Translated: CASRVTSVVTGELFF.

The chain is built from TRBV14 and TRBJ2-7; no firm D call. CDR3 length: 13 amino acids. V lost 2 bases and J 2 bases, leaving 7 bases between the germline ends. Germline V lookup: CDR1 SGHDN, CDR2 FVKESK. CDR3 sequence: CASSQNSAYEQYF. The CDR3 DNA is TGTGCCAGCAGCCAAAACAGTGCCTACGAGCAGTACTTC.

The chain employs TRBV19 and TRBJ2-1; weak D call: TRBD1 (6 bases). V lost 1 base and J lost 1, with 11 bases in between. This CDR3 comprises 16 residues. The V gene's germline CDR1 is LNHDA and CDR2 SQIVND (reference sequence). CDR3: CASSIGQGWSYNEQFF. The CDR3 DNA reads TGTGCCAGTAGTATAGGGCAGGGGTGGTCCTACAATGAGCAGTTCTTC. Combining the CDR3 with reference TRBV19 and TRBJ2-1 gives the whole variable domain DGGITQSPKYLFRKEGQNVTLSCEQNLNHDAMYWYRQDPGQGLRLIYYSQIVNDFQKGDIAEGYSVSREKKESFPLTVTSAQKNPTAFYLCASSIGQGWSYNEQFFGPGTRLTVL.

The gene calls are TRBV6-5 and TRBJ1-4, with 9 bases that match TRBD1. The CDR3 spans 14 residues. In germline, CDR1 is MNHEY, CDR2 SVGAGI. J gave up 6 bases and V 8 bases, and 7 bases lay outside the gene matches. DNA for the CDR3: TGTGCCAGCTTCGTCGACAGGGGGGATGAAAAACTGTTTTTT. It codes for CASFVDRGDEKLFF.

The rearrangement links TRBV7-8 to TRBJ1-2; TRBD1 matches 10 bases. Per the germline V gene, CDR1 is SGHVS and CDR2 is FQNEAQ. With 3 bases clipped from V and 4 bases from J, the junction kept 5 bases outside the gene matches. The CDR3 is 15 residues long. CDR3 nucleotides: TGTGCCAGCAGCTTCCGGGACAGGGGTATCTATGGCTACACCTTC. Translation: CASSFRDRGIYGYTF.

This clone was seen a single time. Here the CDR3 reads CASSERTYYEQYF. The CDR3 DNA reads as TGTGCCAGCAGTGAACGGACTTACTACGAGCAGTACTTC. The chain carries TRBV6-1 and TRBJ2-7; D perhaps matches TRBD2 (5 bases). CDR1 and CDR2 (germline): MNHNS, SASEGT. Trimming pared 2 bases from V and 3 bases from J, leaving 8 bases between. The CDR3 runs 13 residues.

This clone occurred once. V usage is TRBV3-1 (or the pseudogene TRBV3-2) and J usage is TRBJ2-5; 11 bases are a match to TRBD2. V gave up 4 bases and J gave up 2 bases; unmatched junction bases: 6. This CDR3 is 16 amino acids long. Germline V CDR1 and CDR2: LGHDT, YNNKEL (reference sequence). The CDR3 sequence: CASSPLAGANQETQYF. CDR3 bases: TGTGCCAGCAGCCCACTAGCGGGGGCGAATCAAGAGACCCAGTACTTC.

This clone appeared a single time. The chain uses TRBV12-2 and TRBJ2-1; the table gives TRBD2 as D, unverified against the DNA. TRBV12-2 is a pseudogene locus. This CDR3 has 21 residues. CDR3 sequence (DNA): TGTGCAAGTCGCTTAGGTTATGGGACTAGCGGGGGGGCTGGCTCCTACAATGAGCAGTTCTTC. Translation: CASRLGYGTSGGAGSYNEQFF.

This chain links TRBV21-1 with TRBJ1-3. TRBV21-1 corresponds to a pseudogene. This CDR3 spans 16 amino acids. The CDR3 region is CASRAPRGIAGNTIYF. Written as DNA, the CDR3 is TGTGCCAGCAGGGCTCCCCGGGGGATCGCTGGAAACACCATATATTTT.

V and J are TRBV5-6 and TRBJ2-7, with 7 nucleotides matching TRBD2. This CDR3 contains 15 residues. V shed 0 bases, J shed 2 bases, and the junction held 5 bases outside the gene matches. Germline V gene lookup returns CDR1 SGHDT and CDR2 YYEEEE. CDR3 DNA sequence: TGTGCCAGCAGCTTGGCTTCTAGCGGAACCTACGAGCAGTACTTC. It is translated as CASSLASSGTYEQYF.

The chain uses TRBV5-1 and TRBJ2-7, with TRBD1 matching over 9 bases. The V and J ends lost 0 bases and 5 bases, in that order; junction bases with no gene match: 3. CDR3 length: 14 amino acids. Germline V lookup: CDR1 SGHRS, CDR2 YFSETQ. This chain's CDR3 is CASSLAGTGNEQYF. CDR3 coding DNA: TGCGCCAGCAGCTTGGCCGGGACAGGGAACGAGCAGTACTTC.

On this clone itself: At the DNA level, this CDR3 is encoded by other sequences in the same sample as well. CDR3 protein: CASSPPGNTEAFF. CDR3 nucleotides: TGTGCCAGCTCACCGCCAGGGAACACTGAAGCTTTCTTT. The V and J genes are TRBV18 and TRBJ1-1; D remains unclear. This CDR3 has 13 amino acids. V was pared by 3 bases and J by 1 base, with 6 bases between. Germline loops: CDR1 KGHSH, CDR2 LQKENI.

V usage is TRBV6-5 and J usage is TRBJ1-4; D not certain. Trimming removed 2 bases at V and 5 bases at J, with 12 bases between. The length of the CDR3 is 15 residues. Germline loops: CDR1 MNHEY, CDR2 SVGAGI. The CDR3 DNA sequence: TGTGCCAGCAGTTACCTGGCGGGAAGAAATGAAAAACTGTTTTTT. Protein product: CASSYLAGRNEKLFF.

This clone was found once. The sample contains more than one DNA sequence encoding this CDR3. The rearrangement uses TRBV9 and TRBJ2-1; the D gene is possibly TRBD2 (6 bases). Germline CDR1 SGDLS, CDR2 YYNGEE. Trimming shortened V by 5 bases and J by 9 bases, and 21 bases separated the two germline ends. The CDR3 is 15 residues long. The CDR3 protein is CASSATLGTASEQFF. The DNA for the CDR3 is TGTGCCAGCAGTGCAACCCTCGGGACTGCCAGTGAGCAGTTCTTC.

The gene calls are TRBV13 and TRBJ2-3; D is unresolved. Germline V gives CDR1 PRHDT, CDR2 FYEKMQ (reference sequence). The germline V and J ends were trimmed by 5 bases and 5 bases, with 5 bases remaining between them. The CDR3 runs 11 residues. For the CDR3, the DNA is TGTGCCAGCAGCGTCCGAGATACGCAGTATTTT. Encoded protein: CASSVRDTQYF.